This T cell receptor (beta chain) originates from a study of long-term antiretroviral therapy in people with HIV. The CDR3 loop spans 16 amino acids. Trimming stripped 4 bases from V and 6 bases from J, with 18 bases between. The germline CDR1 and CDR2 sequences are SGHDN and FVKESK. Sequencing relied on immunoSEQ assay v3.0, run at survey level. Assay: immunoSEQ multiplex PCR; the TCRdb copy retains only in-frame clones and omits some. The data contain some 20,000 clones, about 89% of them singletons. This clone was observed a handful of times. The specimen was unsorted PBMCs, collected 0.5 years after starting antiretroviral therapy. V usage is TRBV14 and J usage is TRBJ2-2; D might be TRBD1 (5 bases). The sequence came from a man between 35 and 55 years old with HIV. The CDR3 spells CASSRHPRGWAGELFF. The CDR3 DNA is TGTGCCAGCAGCCGGCATCCAAGGGGTTGGGCCGGGGAGCTGTTTTTT.